This T cell receptor beta chain was obtained from a study of T cells in localized non-small cell lung cancer. Findings and caveats of the study: Uninvolved adjacent lung showed higher T cell clonality than tumor. A median of around 57 clones ranked among the top 100 in tumor appeared in adjacent lung. Blood T cell density predicted longer survival; adjacent-lung clonality, shorter. A single tumor region was sequenced, leaving heterogeneity possible.

The method was immunoSEQ multiplex PCR; TCRdb's version includes in-frame clones alone and lacks a portion of them. The sample yields roughly 4,000 clones, about 30% seen once. With regard to this clone: The antigen remains unidentified.

CDR1 is SQVTM, CDR2 ANQGSEA, per germline. This CDR3 spans 14 amino acids. The junction had 7 bases not matched to a gene; V was cut back by 2 bases and J by 5 bases. The source material was lung tumor tissue, sampled before any cancer treatment. This chain joins TRBV29-1 and TRBJ1-2; 8 bases are a match to TRBD1. The receptor was derived from a man aged 40-75 years with stage II lung adenocarcinoma. This CDR3 is CSVELRDRLYGYTF. CDR3 nucleotide sequence: TGCAGCGTTGAACTAAGGGACAGGTTGTATGGCTACACCTTC.